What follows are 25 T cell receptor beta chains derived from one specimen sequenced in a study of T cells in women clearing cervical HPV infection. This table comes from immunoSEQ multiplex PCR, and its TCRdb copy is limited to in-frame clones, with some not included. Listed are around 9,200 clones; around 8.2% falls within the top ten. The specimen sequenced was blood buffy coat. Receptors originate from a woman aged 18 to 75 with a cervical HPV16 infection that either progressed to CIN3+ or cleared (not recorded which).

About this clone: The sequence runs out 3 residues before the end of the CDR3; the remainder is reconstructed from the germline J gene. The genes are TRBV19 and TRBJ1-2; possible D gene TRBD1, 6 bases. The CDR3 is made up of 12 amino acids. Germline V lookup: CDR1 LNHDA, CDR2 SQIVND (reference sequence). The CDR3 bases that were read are TGTGCCAGTAGGGACAGTACCTACGAC. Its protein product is CASRDSTYD. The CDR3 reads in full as CASRDSTYDYTF.

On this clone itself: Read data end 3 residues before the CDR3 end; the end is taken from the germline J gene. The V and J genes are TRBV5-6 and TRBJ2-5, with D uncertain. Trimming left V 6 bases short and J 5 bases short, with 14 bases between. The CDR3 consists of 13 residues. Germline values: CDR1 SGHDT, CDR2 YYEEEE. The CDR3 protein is CASNEFLAETQYF. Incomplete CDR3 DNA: TGTGCCAGCAACGAATTTCTCGCGGAGACC.

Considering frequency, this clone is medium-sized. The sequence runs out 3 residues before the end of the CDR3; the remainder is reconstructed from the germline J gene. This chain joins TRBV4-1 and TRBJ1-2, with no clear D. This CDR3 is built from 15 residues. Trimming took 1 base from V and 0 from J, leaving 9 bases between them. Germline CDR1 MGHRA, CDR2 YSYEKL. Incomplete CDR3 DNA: TGCGCCAGCAGCCAAGGCCCCTATGCTAACTATGGC. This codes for CASSQGPYANYG. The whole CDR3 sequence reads CASSQGPYANYGYTF.

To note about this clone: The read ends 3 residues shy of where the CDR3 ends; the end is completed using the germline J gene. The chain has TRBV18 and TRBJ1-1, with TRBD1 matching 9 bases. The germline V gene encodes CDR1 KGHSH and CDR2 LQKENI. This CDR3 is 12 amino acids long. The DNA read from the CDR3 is TGTGCCAGCTCAACGGGACAGGGAGAA. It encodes CASSTGQGE. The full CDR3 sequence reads CASSTGQGEAFF. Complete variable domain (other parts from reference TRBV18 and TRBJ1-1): NAGVMQNPRHLVRRRGQEARLRCSPMKGHSHVYWYRQLPEEGLKFMVYLQKENIIDESGMPKERFSAEFPKEGPSILRIQQVVRGDSAAYFCASSTGQGEAFFGQGTRLTVV.

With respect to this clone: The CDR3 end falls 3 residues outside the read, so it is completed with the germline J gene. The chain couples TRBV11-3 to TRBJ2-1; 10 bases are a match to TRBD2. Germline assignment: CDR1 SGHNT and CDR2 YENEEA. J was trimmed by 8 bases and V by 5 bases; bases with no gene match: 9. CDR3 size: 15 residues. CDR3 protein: CASSVSSGGPHEQFF. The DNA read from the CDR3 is TGTGCCAGCAGCGTTAGTAGCGGGGGGCCCCATGAG.

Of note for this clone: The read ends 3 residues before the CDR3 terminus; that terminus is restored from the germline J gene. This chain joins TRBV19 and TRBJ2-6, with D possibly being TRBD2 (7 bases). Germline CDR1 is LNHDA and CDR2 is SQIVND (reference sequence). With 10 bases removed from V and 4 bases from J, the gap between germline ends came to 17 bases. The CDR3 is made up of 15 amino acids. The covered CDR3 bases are TGTGCCATCGATGCGGGGGCGCCCGGGGCCAACGTC. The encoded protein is CAIDAGAPGANV. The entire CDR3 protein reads CAIDAGAPGANVLTF.

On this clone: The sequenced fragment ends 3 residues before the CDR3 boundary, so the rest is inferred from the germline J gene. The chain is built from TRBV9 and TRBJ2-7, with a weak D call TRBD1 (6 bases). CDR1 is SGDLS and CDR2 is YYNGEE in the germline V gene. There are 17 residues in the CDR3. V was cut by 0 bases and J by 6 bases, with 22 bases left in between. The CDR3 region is CASSVDSPQGLRPEQYF. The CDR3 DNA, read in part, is TGTGCCAGCAGCGTAGATTCCCCTCAGGGGTTAAGGCCCGAG.

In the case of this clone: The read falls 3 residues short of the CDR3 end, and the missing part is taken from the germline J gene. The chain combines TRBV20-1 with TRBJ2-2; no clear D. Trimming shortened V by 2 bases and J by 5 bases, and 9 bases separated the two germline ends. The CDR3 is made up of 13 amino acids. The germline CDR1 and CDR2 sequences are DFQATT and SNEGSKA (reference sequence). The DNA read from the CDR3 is TGCAGTGCTAGAAATTTTCGGACCGGGGAG. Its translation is CSARNFRTGE. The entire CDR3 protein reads CSARNFRTGELFF.

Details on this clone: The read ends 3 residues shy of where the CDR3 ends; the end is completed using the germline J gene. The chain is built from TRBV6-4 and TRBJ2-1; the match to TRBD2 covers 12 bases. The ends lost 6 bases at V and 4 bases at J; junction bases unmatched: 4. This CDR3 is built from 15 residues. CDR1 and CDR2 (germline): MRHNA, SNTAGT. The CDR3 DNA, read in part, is TGTGCCAGCAGCCGGACTAGCGGGGCATACAATGAG. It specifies CASSRTSGAYNE. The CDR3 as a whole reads CASSRTSGAYNEQFF.

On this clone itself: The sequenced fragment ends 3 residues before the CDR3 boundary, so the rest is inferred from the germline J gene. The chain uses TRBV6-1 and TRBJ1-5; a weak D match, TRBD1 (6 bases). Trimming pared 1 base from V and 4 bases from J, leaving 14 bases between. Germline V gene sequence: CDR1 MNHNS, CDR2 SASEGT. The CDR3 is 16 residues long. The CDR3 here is CASSEEGGGVNQPQHF. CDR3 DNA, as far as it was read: TGTGCCAGCAGTGAAGAGGGGGGGGGAGTTAATCAGCCC.

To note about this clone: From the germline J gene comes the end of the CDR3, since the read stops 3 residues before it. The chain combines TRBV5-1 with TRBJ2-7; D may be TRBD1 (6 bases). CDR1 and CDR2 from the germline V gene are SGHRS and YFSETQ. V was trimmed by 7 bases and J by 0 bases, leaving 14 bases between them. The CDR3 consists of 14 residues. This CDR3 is CASSPRGYSYEQYF. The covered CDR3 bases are TGCGCCAGCTCCCCCAGGGGATACTCCTACGAG. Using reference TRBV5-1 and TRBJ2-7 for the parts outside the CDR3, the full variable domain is KAGVTQTPRYLIKTRGQQVTLSCSPISGHRSVSWYQQTPGQGLQFLFEYFSETQRNKGNFPGRFSGRQFSNSRSEMNVSTLELGDSALYLCASSPRGYSYEQYFGPGTRLTVT.

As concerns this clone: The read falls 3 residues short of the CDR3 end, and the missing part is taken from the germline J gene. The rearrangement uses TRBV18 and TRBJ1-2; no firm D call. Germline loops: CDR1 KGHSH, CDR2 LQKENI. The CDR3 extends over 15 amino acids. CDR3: CASSPSAQSSYDYTF. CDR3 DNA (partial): TGTGCCAGCTCACCGAGCGCTCAGAGCTCCTACGAC.

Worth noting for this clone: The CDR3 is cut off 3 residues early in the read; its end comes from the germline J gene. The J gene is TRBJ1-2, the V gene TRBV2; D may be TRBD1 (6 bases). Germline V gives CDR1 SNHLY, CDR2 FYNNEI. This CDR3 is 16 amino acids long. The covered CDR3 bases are TGTGCCAACACCACGTTACAACAGGGATCCCCCTACGAC. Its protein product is CANTTLQQGSPYD. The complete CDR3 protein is CANTTLQQGSPYDYTF. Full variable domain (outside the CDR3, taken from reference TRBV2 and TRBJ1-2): EPEVTQTPSHQVTQMGQEVILRCVPISNHLYFYWYRQILGQKVEFLVSFYNNEISEKSEIFDDQFSVERPDGSNFTLKIRSTKLEDSAMYFCANTTLQQGSPYDYTFGSGTRLTVV.

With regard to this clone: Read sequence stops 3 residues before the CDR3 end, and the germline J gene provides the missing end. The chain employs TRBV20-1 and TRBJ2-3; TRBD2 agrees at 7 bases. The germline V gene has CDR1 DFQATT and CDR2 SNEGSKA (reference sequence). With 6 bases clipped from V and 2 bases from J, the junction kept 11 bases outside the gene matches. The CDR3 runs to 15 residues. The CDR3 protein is CSARPSSGLTDTQYF. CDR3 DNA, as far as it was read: TGCAGTGCCCGACCCTCTAGCGGACTCACAGATACG.

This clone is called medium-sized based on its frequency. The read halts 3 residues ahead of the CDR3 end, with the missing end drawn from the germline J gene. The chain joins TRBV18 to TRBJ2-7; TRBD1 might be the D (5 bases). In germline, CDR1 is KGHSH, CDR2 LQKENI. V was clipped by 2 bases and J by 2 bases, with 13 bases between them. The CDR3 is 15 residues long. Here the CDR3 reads CASSPGAGTTYEQYF. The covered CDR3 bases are TGTGCCAGCTCACCAGGGGCCGGAACAACCTACGAG.

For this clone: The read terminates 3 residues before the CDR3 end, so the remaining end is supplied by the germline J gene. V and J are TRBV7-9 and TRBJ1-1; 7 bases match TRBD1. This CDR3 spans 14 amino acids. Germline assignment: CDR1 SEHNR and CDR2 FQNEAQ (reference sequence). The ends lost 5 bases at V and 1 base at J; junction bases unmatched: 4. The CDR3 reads CASSRRQGNTEAFF. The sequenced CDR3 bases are TGTGCCAGCAGCCGAAGACAGGGGAACACTGAA.

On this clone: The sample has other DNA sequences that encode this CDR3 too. CDR3 in amino acids: CASSERRDRAWGGYTF. CDR3 DNA (partial): TGTGCCAGCAGTGAACGCCGGGACAGGGCTTGGGGTGGC. The chain couples TRBV2 to TRBJ1-2; TRBD1 matches at 9 bases. The read gets to within 3 residues of the CDR3 end, and the germline J gene fills in the rest. CDR1 and CDR2 from the germline V gene are SNHLY and FYNNEI. This CDR3 contains 16 residues. J gave up 7 bases and V 2 bases, and 11 bases lay outside the gene matches.

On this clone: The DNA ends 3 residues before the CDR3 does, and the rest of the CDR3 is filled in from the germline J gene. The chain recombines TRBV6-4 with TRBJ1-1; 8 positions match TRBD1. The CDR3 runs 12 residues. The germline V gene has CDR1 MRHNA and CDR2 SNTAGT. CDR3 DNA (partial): TGTGCCAGCAGTACAACAGGGGGAGAA. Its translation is CASSTTGGE. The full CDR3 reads CASSTTGGEAFF.

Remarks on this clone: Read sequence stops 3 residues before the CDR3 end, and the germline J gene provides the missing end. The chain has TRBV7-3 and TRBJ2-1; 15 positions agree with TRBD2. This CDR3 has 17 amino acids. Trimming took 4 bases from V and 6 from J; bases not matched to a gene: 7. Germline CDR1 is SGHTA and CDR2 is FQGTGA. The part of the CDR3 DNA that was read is TGTGCCAGCAGCTCCCGGACTAGCGGGGGGGCCTTCAATGAG. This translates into CASSSRTSGGAFNE. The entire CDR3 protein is CASSSRTSGGAFNEQFF.

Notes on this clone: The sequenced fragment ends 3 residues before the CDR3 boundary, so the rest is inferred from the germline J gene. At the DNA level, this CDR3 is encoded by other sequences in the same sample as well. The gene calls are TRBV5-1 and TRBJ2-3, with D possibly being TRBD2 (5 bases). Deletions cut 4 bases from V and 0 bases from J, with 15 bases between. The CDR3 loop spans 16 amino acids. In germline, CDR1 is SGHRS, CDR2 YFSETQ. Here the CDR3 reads CASSLYSWTSTDTQYF. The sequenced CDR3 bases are TGCGCCAGCAGCCTGTACAGCTGGACTAGCACAGATACG.

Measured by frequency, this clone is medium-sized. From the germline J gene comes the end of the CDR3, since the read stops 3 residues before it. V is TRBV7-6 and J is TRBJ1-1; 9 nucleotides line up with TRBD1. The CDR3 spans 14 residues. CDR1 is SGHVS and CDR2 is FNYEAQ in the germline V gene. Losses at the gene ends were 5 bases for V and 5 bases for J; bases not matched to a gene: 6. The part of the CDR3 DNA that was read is TGTGCCAGCAGCCGATGGACAGGGGATACTGAA. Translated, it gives CASSRWTGDTE. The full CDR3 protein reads CASSRWTGDTEAFF.

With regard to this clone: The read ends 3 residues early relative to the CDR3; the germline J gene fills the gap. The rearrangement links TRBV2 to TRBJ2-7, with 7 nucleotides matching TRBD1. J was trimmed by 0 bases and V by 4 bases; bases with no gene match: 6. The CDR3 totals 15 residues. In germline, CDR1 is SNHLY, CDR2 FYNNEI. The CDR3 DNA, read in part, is TGTGCCAGCAGTGTAGGGACAGTGAGCTCCTACGAG. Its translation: CASSVGTVSSYE. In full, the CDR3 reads CASSVGTVSSYEQYF.

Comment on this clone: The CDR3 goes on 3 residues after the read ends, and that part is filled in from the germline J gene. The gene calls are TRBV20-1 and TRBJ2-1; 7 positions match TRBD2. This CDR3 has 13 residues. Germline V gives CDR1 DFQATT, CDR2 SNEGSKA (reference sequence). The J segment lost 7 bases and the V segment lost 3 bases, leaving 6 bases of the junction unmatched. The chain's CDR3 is CSARDGGRNEQFF. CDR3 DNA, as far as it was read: TGCAGTGCTAGGGACGGGGGGAGGAATGAG.

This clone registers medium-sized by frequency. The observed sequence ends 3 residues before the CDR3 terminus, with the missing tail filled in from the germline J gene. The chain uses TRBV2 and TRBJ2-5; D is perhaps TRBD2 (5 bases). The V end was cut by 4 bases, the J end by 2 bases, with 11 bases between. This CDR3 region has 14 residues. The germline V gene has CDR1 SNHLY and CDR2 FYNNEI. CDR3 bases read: TGTGCCAGCAGTGGTCTAGCTGTACAAGAGACC. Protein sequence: CASSGLAVQET. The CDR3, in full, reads CASSGLAVQETQYF.

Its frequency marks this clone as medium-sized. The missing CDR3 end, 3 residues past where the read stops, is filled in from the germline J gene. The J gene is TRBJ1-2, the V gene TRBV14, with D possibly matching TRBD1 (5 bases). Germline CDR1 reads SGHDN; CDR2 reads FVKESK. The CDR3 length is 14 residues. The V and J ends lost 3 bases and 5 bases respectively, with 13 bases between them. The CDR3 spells CASSHAGIPYGYTF. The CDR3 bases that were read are TGTGCCAGCAGCCATGCAGGGATTCCTTATGGC.